This entry features one TCR beta chain sequence. The antigen is unknown. The length of the CDR3 is 15 residues. Germline V gives CDR1 SGHNT, CDR2 YENEEA. V was pared by 5 bases and J by 5 bases, with 11 bases of the junction left unmatched. This sample was taken from a study of cytomegalovirus exposure and HLA in healthy donors. Points from the study as a whole: Indistinguishable V segments such as TRBV6-2 and TRBV6-3 were excluded. It was in a later analysis that TCR association rates were seen to vary by HLA locus, highest for DRB1 and lowest for HLA-C. A later analysis associated about 18,000 TCR beta sequences with HLA alleles at a 0.05 false discovery rate. A later analysis reportedly found that, within productive TCRs, an Asian-associated ancestry cluster had fewer N-insertions than the mean observed across the roughly 700 donors.

The PCR had 60 Vbeta and 13 Jbeta primers. The repertoire was sequenced with immunoSEQ multiplex PCR; TCRdb's copy has only in-frame clones and lacks some. The sample yields around 63,000 clones, under 85% seen once. Sequencing was done on a sample of PBMCs. This receptor was taken from a woman younger than 45 in good health and CMV-seronegative. This chain joins TRBV11-3 and TRBJ2-5; TRBD2 matches 7 bases. As DNA, the CDR3 is TGTGCCAGCAGCCTTCGAAGGGAGGGCCGGGAGACCCAGTACTTC. It is translated as CASSLRREGRETQYF.